This is a list of T cell receptor beta chains from one sample in a study of T cell responses to AZD1222 COVID-19 vaccine. Clones were sequenced by immunoSEQ multiplex PCR, and TCRdb holds only the in-frame ones, with some missing. The sample lists fewer than 65,000 clones, approximately 80% seen once, with around 19% in the top ten. The source was peripheral blood, collected on day 0 of AZD1222 vaccination. The receptors were sampled from an adult in good health. CDR3s include the opening cysteine and the closing phenylalanine or tryptophan. The order of the fields is CDR3 DNA, CDR3 protein, D gene, J gene, V gene, clone size. The D gene is left open where the match is weak. The size of a clone is reported for some rows only, either as once, few or many, or as a class for expanded clones.

cdr3_nt: TGTGCCAGCAGTTACATCGCGGGAGGGCCAAAGGAGCAGTTCTTC
cdr3_aa: CASSYIAGGPKEQFF
d_call: TRBD2
j_call: TRBJ2-1
v_call: TRBV6-5
clone_size: .

cdr3_nt: TGCAGCGTTGAAAGGGGGTTCTCCTACGAGCAGTACTTC
cdr3_aa: CSVERGFSYEQYF
d_call: .
j_call: TRBJ2-7
v_call: TRBV29-1
clone_size: .

cdr3_nt: TGTGCCAGCAGTTCCTTTCAATCGAGCTCCTACGAGCAGTACTTC
cdr3_aa: CASSSFQSSSYEQYF
d_call: .
j_call: TRBJ2-7
v_call: TRBV27
clone_size: .

cdr3_nt: TGTGCCAGCTCACCAATAATAAATACGCAGTATTTT
cdr3_aa: CASSPIINTQYF
d_call: .
j_call: TRBJ2-3
v_call: TRBV18
clone_size: .

cdr3_nt: TGTGCCAGCAGTTCTCATGGAGGGGGACGTAAGTACTTC
cdr3_aa: CASSSHGGGRKYF
d_call: .
j_call: TRBJ2-7
v_call: TRBV27
clone_size: .

cdr3_nt: TGTGCTAGCAGCCTAAATAGCAATCAGCCCCAGCATTTT
cdr3_aa: CASSLNSNQPQHF
d_call: .
j_call: TRBJ1-5
v_call: TRBV7-7
clone_size: .

cdr3_nt: TGTGCCAGCAGTTCGCCACTAGCGCGGGACTACAATGAGCAGTTCTTC
cdr3_aa: CASSSPLARDYNEQFF
d_call: TRBD2
j_call: TRBJ2-1
v_call: TRBV6-5
clone_size: .

cdr3_nt: TGCGCCAGCAGCCTACGACTAGGGGTAAGAGAGCAGTTCTTC
cdr3_aa: CASSLRLGVREQFF
d_call: .
j_call: TRBJ2-1
v_call: TRBV5-1
clone_size: .

cdr3_nt: TGTGCCAGCAGTACTACTCTGCGAGAGGAGACCCAGTACTTC
cdr3_aa: CASSTTLREETQYF
d_call: .
j_call: TRBJ2-5
v_call: TRBV9
clone_size: .

cdr3_nt: TGTGCCAGCAACTCCGGCGGACGGGTACCCCTCCACTTT
cdr3_aa: CASNSGGRVPLHF
d_call: .
j_call: TRBJ1-6
v_call: TRBV5-6
clone_size: .

cdr3_nt: TGTGCCAGCAGTTTATTGGGCCTGAACTACGAGCAGTACTTC
cdr3_aa: CASSLLGLNYEQYF
d_call: .
j_call: TRBJ2-7
v_call: TRBV28
clone_size: .

cdr3_nt: TGTGCCAGCTCACCGGGACAGGGTGGAACCGGGGAGCTGTTTTTT
cdr3_aa: CASSPGQGGTGELFF
d_call: TRBD1
j_call: TRBJ2-2
v_call: TRBV18
clone_size: .

cdr3_nt: TGTGCCAGCAGCCCCCTTCGCGGGAGCGGGGACAATGAGCAGTTCTTC
cdr3_aa: CASSPLRGSGDNEQFF
d_call: TRBD2
j_call: TRBJ2-1
v_call: TRBV11-3
clone_size: .

cdr3_nt: TGTGCTAGTGGTTGGGCCTCGGGGGAGACCCAGTACTTC
cdr3_aa: CASGWASGETQYF
d_call: .
j_call: TRBJ2-5
v_call: TRBV12-5
clone_size: .

cdr3_nt: TGTGCCAGCAGCTTGCCCACCGGGGGAAACACTGAAGCTTTCTTT
cdr3_aa: CASSLPTGGNTEAFF
d_call: .
j_call: TRBJ1-1
v_call: TRBV11-1
clone_size: .

cdr3_nt: TGTGCCAGCAGCCCGGACAGAAACCAAGAGACCCAGTACTTC
cdr3_aa: CASSPDRNQETQYF
d_call: .
j_call: TRBJ2-5
v_call: TRBV11-3
clone_size: .

cdr3_nt: TGTGCCAGCAGACCGGGACTAGCGGCCTTCTACGAGCAGTACTTC
cdr3_aa: CASRPGLAAFYEQYF
d_call: TRBD2
j_call: TRBJ2-7
v_call: TRBV6-5
clone_size: .

cdr3_nt: TGTGCCAGCATTGAAAACGGATTCGGGACTCCACAAGAGACCCAGTACTTC
cdr3_aa: CASIENGFGTPQETQYF
d_call: .
j_call: TRBJ2-5
v_call: TRBV6-1
clone_size: .

cdr3_nt: TGTGCCAGCAGCTTAAGCGGGGCAGGGGGCAATCAGCCCCAGCATTTT
cdr3_aa: CASSLSGAGGNQPQHF
d_call: .
j_call: TRBJ1-5
v_call: TRBV7-9
clone_size: .

cdr3_nt: TGTGCCAGCAGCCTCGAACTAGCAGACAATGAGCAGTTCTTC
cdr3_aa: CASSLELADNEQFF
d_call: .
j_call: TRBJ2-1
v_call: TRBV7-3
clone_size: .

cdr3_nt: TGTGCCAGCAGTTACTCCGGACAGGGCTTGGGGTACACCTTC
cdr3_aa: CASSYSGQGLGYTF
d_call: TRBD1
j_call: TRBJ1-2
v_call: TRBV6-5
clone_size: few

cdr3_nt: TGCAGCGCAGGGATCAGACAAGAGACCCAGTACTTC
cdr3_aa: CSAGIRQETQYF
d_call: .
j_call: TRBJ2-5
v_call: TRBV29-1
clone_size: .

cdr3_nt: TGTGCCAGCAGTGAATCGCAGGGGGCCTCCTACGAGCAGTACTTC
cdr3_aa: CASSESQGASYEQYF
d_call: TRBD1
j_call: TRBJ2-7
v_call: TRBV6-1
clone_size: .

cdr3_nt: TGTGCCAGCAGTTTTCAAGGGACAGGTAATCAGCCCCAGCATTTT
cdr3_aa: CASSFQGTGNQPQHF
d_call: TRBD1
j_call: TRBJ1-5
v_call: TRBV7-2
clone_size: .

cdr3_nt: TGTGCCACCAGCAGAGAGGAGGCCAGCTACGGGAGAGCTTACGAGCAGTACTTC
cdr3_aa: CATSREEASYGRAYEQYF
d_call: .
j_call: TRBJ2-7
v_call: TRBV15
clone_size: .

cdr3_nt: TGTGCCAGCTCACCAGGATTAGCAGACATCGGCTATGGCTACACCTTC
cdr3_aa: CASSPGLADIGYGYTF
d_call: .
j_call: TRBJ1-2
v_call: TRBV18
clone_size: .

cdr3_nt: TGTGCCATCCGGGACCTTAATGAAAAACTGTTTTTT
cdr3_aa: CAIRDLNEKLFF
d_call: .
j_call: TRBJ1-4
v_call: TRBV28
clone_size: .

cdr3_nt: TGTGCCAGCAGTCCCGCGTCGCTCTCCTACGAGCAGTACTTC
cdr3_aa: CASSPASLSYEQYF
d_call: .
j_call: TRBJ2-7
v_call: TRBV28
clone_size: .

cdr3_nt: TGTGCCAGCAGCTTGGGGGGACAGGGGAGGAACACCATATATTTT
cdr3_aa: CASSLGGQGRNTIYF
d_call: TRBD1
j_call: TRBJ1-3
v_call: TRBV5-4
clone_size: .